These T cell receptor beta chains were read from a single sample in a study of radiation and T cells in renal cell carcinoma. The data were produced by immunoSEQ multiplex PCR, yet TCRdb's version contains in-frame clones alone and is incomplete. The sample holds about 140,000 clones, less than 85% seen once. Sequenced here: blood, sampled from a patient whose treatment included radiotherapy and nephrectomy. The receptors come from a woman aged 50 to 60 with renal cell carcinoma. The CDR3 runs from the conserved cysteine through the conserved F or W. The D gene is left open where the match is weak. The size field is filled for only some rows; it gives once, few, many or a size class.

NA,TRBV6-6,NA,TRBJ2-6,CASSPTTYSGANVLTF,TGTGCCAGCAGCCCCACGACCTACTCTGGGGCCAACGTCCTGACTTTC
NA,TRBV6-6,NA,TRBJ1-2,CASSYSGLNYGYTF,TGTGCCAGCAGTTACTCAGGGCTCAACTATGGCTACACCTTC
TRBD1,TRBV5-1,few,TRBJ1-6,CASSSTTGANSPLHF,TGCGCCAGCAGCTCGACTACAGGGGCCAATTCACCCCTCCACTTT
TRBD1,TRBV5-6,NA,TRBJ1-1,CASSFGTGGTEAFF,TGTGCCAGCAGCTTCGGGACAGGTGGCACTGAAGCTTTCTTT
NA,TRBV27,NA,TRBJ1-6,CASSLEGDSPLHF,TGTGCCAGCAGTTTAGAAGGGGATTCACCCCTCCACTTT
NA,TRBV5-6,once,TRBJ2-2,CASSLSGSGELFF,TGTGCCAGCAGCTTATCAGGGTCCGGGGAGCTGTTTTTT
NA,TRBV9,NA,TRBJ2-7,CASSVETYEQYF,TGTGCCAGCAGCGTAGAGACCTACGAGCAGTACTTC
NA,TRBV18,NA,TRBJ1-5,CASSPIGGNQPQHF,TGTGCCAGCTCACCGATCGGTGGCAATCAGCCCCAGCATTTT
TRBD1,TRBV4-1,NA,TRBJ2-7,CASSQQGQGQIPYEQYF,TGCGCCAGCAGCCAGCAGGGACAGGGCCAGATACCCTACGAGCAGTACTTC
NA,TRBV25-1,NA,TRBJ2-1,CASSGRSSYNEQFF,TGTGCCAGCAGTGGACGGAGCTCCTACAATGAGCAGTTCTTC
NA,TRBV25-1,once,TRBJ1-3,CASSESSWGGNTIYF,TGTGCCAGCAGTGAATCGAGCTGGGGAGGAAACACCATATATTTT
NA,TRBV7-2,NA,TRBJ1-2,CASSSGLYGYTF,TGTGCCAGCAGCTCCGGTCTCTATGGCTACACCTTC
TRBD1,TRBV15,NA,TRBJ2-2,CATSRGGGFGGELFF,TGTGCCACCAGCAGAGGAGGGGGCTTTGGCGGGGAGCTGTTTTTT
TRBD2,TRBV9,NA,TRBJ2-2,CASTSSGSYLGELFF,TGTGCCAGCACCTCTAGCGGGAGTTACCTCGGGGAGCTGTTTTTT
NA,TRBV19,few,TRBJ1-3,CASSGTSRSYF,TGTGCCAGTAGCGGGACATCCAGGTCGTATTTT
TRBD2,TRBV9,NA,TRBJ2-2,CASSVGPGGVNTGELFF,TGTGCCAGCAGCGTAGGCCCCGGGGGGGTGAACACCGGGGAGCTGTTTTTT
NA,TRBV28,NA,TRBJ2-6,CASSPGQGKDGANVLTF,TGTGCCAGCAGCCCGGGGCAGGGGAAGGATGGGGCCAACGTCCTGACTTTC
TRBD1,TRBV27,NA,TRBJ1-5,CASSGRQGAGSNQPQHF,TGTGCCAGCAGTGGCAGACAGGGGGCCGGGAGCAATCAGCCCCAGCATTTT
TRBD1,TRBV15,NA,TRBJ1-2,CATRGQGRGYTF,TGTGCCACCAGGGGACAGGGAAGAGGCTACACCTTC
TRBD1,TRBV13,NA,TRBJ1-6,CASSLGGQGRSPLHF,TGTGCCAGCAGCCTTGGGGGACAGGGTCGTTCACCCCTCCACTTT